These 23 T cell receptor beta chains originate from one sample sequenced in a study of blood T cells in healthy people across ages. A J-beta primer mix and a sample-barcoded 5' primer were used in a second PCR of roughly 6 to 11 cycles. TCRdb processed the 5' RACE reads anew with MiXCR; each CDR3 protein has one entry. The sample has 1,100,000 or so distinct CDR3 sequences; under 55% are singletons. Input material: blood. The receptors shown here come from a woman aged 60 to 75 in good health.

J is TRBJ2-5 and V is TRBV3-1; no clear D gene. The CDR3 length is 14 residues. Germline V gives CDR1 LGHDT, CDR2 YNNKEL (reference sequence). V was clipped by 3 bases and J by 1 base, with 9 bases between them. The chain's CDR3 is CASSHAAVQETQYF. The CDR3 region has the DNA TGTGCCAGCAGCCATGCGGCAGTCCAAGAGACCCAGTACTTC.

V usage is TRBV28 and J usage is TRBJ2-1, with unresolved D. Trimming removed 2 bases from V and 12 bases from J, with 14 bases in between. CDR1 is MDHEN and CDR2 is SYDVKM in the germline V gene. The CDR3 runs 13 residues. The CDR3 DNA follows: TGTGCCAGCAGTTTAAAGTTCGGATGCGGGCAGTTCTTC. It translates to CASSLKFGCGQFF.

The CDR3 spells CAWGATGVSPLHF. The DNA for the CDR3 is TGTGCCTGGGGCGCGACAGGGGTTTCACCCCTCCACTTT. The chain recombines TRBV30 with TRBJ1-6, with 8 bases fitting TRBD1. Per the germline V gene, CDR1 is GTSNPN and CDR2 is SVGIG (reference sequence). The CDR3 covers 13 residues. After removal of 5 bases from V and 9 bases from J, the junction contained 6 bases not matched to a gene.

The gene calls are TRBV20-1 and TRBJ2-5; D uncertain. Germline-derived CDR1 and CDR2 are DFQATT and SNEGSKA (reference sequence). The CDR3 loop spans 13 amino acids. Trimming left V 2 bases short and J 4 bases short, with 11 bases between. The CDR3 nucleotides are TGCAGTGCTAGACGCCTAGTGGGAGAGACCCAGTACTTC. Translated: CSARRLVGETQYF.

This chain connects TRBV12-3 or TRBV12-4 to TRBJ1-5; D is possibly TRBD1 (5 bases). The CDR3 is 14 amino acids. The V end was cut by 3 bases, the J end by 3 bases, with 9 bases between. CDR3 in DNA: TGTGCCAGCAGTTTTACAGGCACCAATCAGCCCCAGCATTTT. Amino acid sequence: CASSFTGTNQPQHF.

This clonotype was seen more than once but under ten times. The rearrangement joins TRBV5-1 to TRBJ2-7, with 7 nucleotides matching TRBD2. Germline-derived CDR1 and CDR2 are SGHRS and YFSETQ. This CDR3 comprises 13 residues. V trimming: 7 bases; J trimming: 6 bases; junction bases outside the gene matches: 10. The DNA of the CDR3 is TGCGCCAGCCGTTGGGAGGGAGGGTTCGAGCAGTACTTC. It encodes CASRWEGGFEQYF. Full variable domain (remainder filled in from reference TRBV5-1 and TRBJ2-7): KAGVTQTPRYLIKTRGQQVTLSCSPISGHRSVSWYQQTPGQGLQFLFEYFSETQRNKGNFPGRFSGRQFSNSRSEMNVSTLELGDSALYLCASRWEGGFEQYFGPGTRLTVT.

The chain joins TRBV5-1 to TRBJ2-1, with 9 bases aligning to TRBD1. With 3 bases clipped from V and 7 bases from J, the junction kept 8 bases outside the gene matches. Looked up from germline, CDR1 is SGHRS and CDR2 is YFSETQ. The CDR3 length is 15 residues. The CDR3 region is CASSSWDREGNEQFF. As DNA, the CDR3 is TGCGCCAGCAGCTCTTGGGACAGGGAAGGAAATGAGCAGTTCTTC.

There are a few counts of this clonotype. The chain recombines TRBV24-1 with TRBJ2-3, with a tentative D call TRBD2 (5 bases). Germline V gives CDR1 KGHDR, CDR2 SFDVKD. With 5 bases removed from V and 6 bases from J, the gap between germline ends came to 11 bases. CDR3 size: 13 residues. The CDR3 spells CATSGSAADTQYF. CDR3 DNA sequence: TGTGCCACCAGTGGTAGCGCGGCGGATACGCAGTATTTT.

The J gene is TRBJ2-5, the V gene TRBV7-8; 10 bases line up with TRBD2. The CDR3 sequence is 18 residues long. Germline V CDR1 and CDR2: SGHVS, FQNEAQ. The J segment lost 5 bases and the V segment lost 1 base, leaving 13 bases of the junction unmatched. The CDR3 bases are TGTGCCAGCAGCTTAGGTCGGTCTAGCGGGAGAGGGGAGGAGACCCAGTACTTC. As protein: CASSLGRSSGRGEETQYF.

This clonotype was counted at least ten times. The chain joins TRBV6-5 to TRBJ2-7; D is uncertain. Germline assignment: CDR1 MNHEY and CDR2 SVGAGI. V was clipped by 5 bases and J by 0 bases, with 8 bases between them. There are 13 residues in the CDR3. CDR3 sequence (DNA): TGTGCCAGCAGTGGGGTGGGCTCCTACGAGCAGTACTTC. Protein product: CASSGVGSYEQYF.

This clonotype turned up a few times. The J gene is TRBJ2-7, the V gene TRBV20-1; D perhaps matches TRBD2 (5 bases). This CDR3 region has 16 residues. Trimming left V 1 base short and J 0 bases short, with 16 bases between. CDR1 DFQATT and CDR2 SNEGSKA come from the germline V gene (reference sequence). The CDR3 DNA reads TGCAGTGCTAGAGGGGGAGTGGACCGAGCCTCCTACGAGCAGTACTTC. Its translation is CSARGGVDRASYEQYF.

This clonotype was detected once. The rearrangement links TRBV7-9 to TRBJ2-1; 12 bases are a match to TRBD1. The CDR3 has 17 residues. Trimming at V came to 5 bases and at J to 9 bases, leaving 14 bases not matched to a gene. The germline gives CDR1 SEHNR, CDR2 FQNEAQ (reference sequence). Written as DNA, the CDR3 is TGTGCCAGCAGCCTTACACCGGGACAGGGGGCTTCCGGTGAGCAGTTCTTC. Residues: CASSLTPGQGASGEQFF.

The sample holds one count of this clonotype. The chain employs TRBV5-4 and TRBJ2-1, with TRBD2 matching over 16 bases. Judging by the DNA end, TRBJ2-7 fits better; the J call may be wrong. The V gene's germline CDR1 is SGHNT and CDR2 YYREEE (reference sequence). The CDR3 totals 21 residues. CDR3 region: CASNRGQGLAGGPQWANEQYF. CDR3 sequence (DNA): TGTGCCAGCAACCGGGGACAGGGACTAGCGGGAGGGCCCCAGTGGGCCAATGAGCAGTACTTC.

The chain uses TRBV4-2 and TRBJ2-1; TRBD2 aligns across 12 bases. Germline V gene data show CDR1 as LGHNA and CDR2 as YNFKEQ. The CDR3 sequence is 15 residues long. V lost 0 bases and J lost 9; bases outside the gene matches: 3. The CDR3 protein is CASSQERLAGAEQFF. The CDR3 DNA reads TGTGCCAGCAGCCAAGAGAGACTAGCGGGAGCTGAGCAGTTCTTC.

DNA of the CDR3: TGCAGCGTTGAAGAGGGGGGCCCTTACAATGAGCAGTTCTTC. This encodes CSVEEGGPYNEQFF. The gene calls are TRBV29-1 and TRBJ2-1; D is tentatively TRBD1 or TRBD2 (6 bases each). Trimming shortened V by 0 bases and J by 4 bases, and 10 bases separated the two germline ends. This CDR3 comprises 14 residues. In germline, CDR1 is SQVTM, CDR2 ANQGSEA.

The chain combines TRBV5-1 with TRBJ2-6; D tentatively fits TRBD1 or TRBD2 (5 bases each). Germline V gene data show CDR1 as SGHRS and CDR2 as YFSETQ. Trimming took off 3 bases at V and 1 base at J, with 14 bases between the two ends. This CDR3 contains 17 residues. The CDR3 here is CASSSGTVQSGANVLTF. The CDR3 DNA is TGCGCCAGCAGCTCAGGGACGGTCCAATCTGGGGCCAACGTCCTGACTTTC.

The chain has TRBV20-1 and TRBJ2-1; no clear D. The ends were cut back, 3 bases at V and 7 bases at J, with 10 bases in the middle. The CDR3 is 12 amino acids. Germline V CDR1 and CDR2: DFQATT, SNEGSKA (reference sequence). The chain's CDR3 is CSASRPPNEQFF. The CDR3, as DNA: TGCAGTGCTAGCCGACCCCCGAATGAGCAGTTCTTC.

Only one count was recorded for this clonotype. V and J are TRBV28 and TRBJ1-5; TRBD1 might be the D (6 bases). The CDR3 contains 14 residues. Between the trimmed V and J ends, which lost 3 bases and 5 bases, there was a span of 11 bases. Germline CDR1 MDHEN, CDR2 SYDVKM. CDR3 bases: TGTGCCAGCAGTTTTGGGGGGGCGGATCAGCCCCAGCATTTT. This sequence encodes CASSFGGADQPQHF.

As regards this clonotype: One junction end disagrees with the germline gene, perhaps due to a read error. The chain is built from TRBV6-1 and TRBJ2-1; D is possibly TRBD2 (6 bases). The CDR3 totals 13 residues. Germline CDR1 is MNHNS and CDR2 is SASEGT. CDR3 bases: TGTGCCAACAGTGGAGGGCCTTTCGATGAGCAGTTCTTC. This gives the protein CANSGGPFDEQFF.

About this clonotype itself: A much larger clonotype is one base distant, so this may be a read error. V and J are TRBV6-5 and TRBJ2-7, with D maybe TRBD1 (6 bases). V was pared by 1 base and J by 2 bases, with 6 bases between. Germline V gives CDR1 MNHEY, CDR2 SVGAGI. The CDR3 covers 13 residues. The CDR3 is CASSYYRAYEQYF. In DNA form, the CDR3 reads TGTGCCAGCAGTTACTACAGGGCCTACGAGCAGTACTTC.

The chain is built from TRBV20-1 and TRBJ2-1; unclear D gene. The CDR3 is 13 amino acids. In germline, CDR1 is DFQATT, CDR2 SNEGSKA (reference sequence). V lost 0 bases and J lost 5, with 8 bases in between. The CDR3 loop is CSARDRTNNEQFF. The CDR3 nucleotides are TGCAGTGCTAGAGATAGGACCAACAATGAGCAGTTCTTC.

This clonotype was observed a few times. V and J are TRBV5-4 and TRBJ2-6; D perhaps matches TRBD1 (6 bases). The CDR3 has 15 amino acids. CDR1 and CDR2 from the germline V gene are SGHNT and YYREEE (reference sequence). Trimming removed 2 bases at V and 4 bases at J, with 10 bases between. The CDR3 coding sequence is TGTGCCAGCAGCTTTGGGGGCACCGGGGCCAACGTCCTGACTTTC. Translation gives CASSFGGTGANVLTF.

This clonotype was recorded a few times. This sequence joins TRBV20-1 and TRBJ2-7; TRBD2 agrees at 7 bases. Germline assignment: CDR1 DFQATT and CDR2 SNEGSKA (reference sequence). This CDR3 spans 13 amino acids. V shed 3 bases and J 2 bases; nucleotides not matched to a gene: 4. CDR3 nucleotide sequence: TGCAGTGCTAGGGCTAGCGGTACCTACGAGCAGTACTTC. This codes for CSARASGTYEQYF.